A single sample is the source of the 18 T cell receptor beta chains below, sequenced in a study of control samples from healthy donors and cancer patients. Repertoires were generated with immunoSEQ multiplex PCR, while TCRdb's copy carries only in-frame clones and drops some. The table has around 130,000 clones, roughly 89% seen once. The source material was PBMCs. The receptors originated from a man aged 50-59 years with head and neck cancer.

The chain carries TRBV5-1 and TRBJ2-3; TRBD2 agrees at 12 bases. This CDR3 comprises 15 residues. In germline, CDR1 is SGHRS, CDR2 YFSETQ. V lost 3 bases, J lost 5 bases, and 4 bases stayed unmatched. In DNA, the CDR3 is TGCGCCAGCAGCTCTAGCGGGGGGGGCAAAGATACGCAGTATTTT. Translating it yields CASSSSGGGKDTQYF.

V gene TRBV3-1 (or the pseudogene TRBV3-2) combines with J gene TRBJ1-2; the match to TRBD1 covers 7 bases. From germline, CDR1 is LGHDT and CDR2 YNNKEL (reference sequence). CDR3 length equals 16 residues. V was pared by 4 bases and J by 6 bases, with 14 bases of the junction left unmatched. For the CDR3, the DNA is TGTGCCAGCAGCCGCCTACCGGGACAGTGGCGGGATGGCTACACCTTC. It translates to CASSRLPGQWRDGYTF.

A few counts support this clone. CDR3: CASSLSASGPTDTQYF. CDR3 DNA sequence: TGTGCCAGCAGCTTGTCGGCTAGCGGGCCCACAGATACGCAGTATTTT. V usage is TRBV5-4 and J usage is TRBJ2-3, with 8 bases that match TRBD2. Losses at the gene ends were 1 base for V and 2 bases for J; bases not matched to a gene: 6. The CDR3 is 16 residues long. Germline CDR1 is SGHNT and CDR2 is YYREEE (reference sequence).

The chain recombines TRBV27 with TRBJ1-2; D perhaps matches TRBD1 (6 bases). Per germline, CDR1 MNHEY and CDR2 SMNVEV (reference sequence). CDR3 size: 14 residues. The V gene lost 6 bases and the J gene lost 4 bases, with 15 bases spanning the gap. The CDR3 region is CASSPDSSSYGYTF. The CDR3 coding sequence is TGTGCCAGCAGCCCGGACAGTTCTAGCTATGGCTACACCTTC.

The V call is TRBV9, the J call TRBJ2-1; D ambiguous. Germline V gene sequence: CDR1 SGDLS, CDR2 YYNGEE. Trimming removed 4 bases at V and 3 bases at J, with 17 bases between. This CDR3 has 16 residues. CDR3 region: CASSLLAVNFYNEQFF. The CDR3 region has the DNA TGTGCCAGCAGCCTCCTTGCGGTAAACTTCTACAATGAGCAGTTCTTC.

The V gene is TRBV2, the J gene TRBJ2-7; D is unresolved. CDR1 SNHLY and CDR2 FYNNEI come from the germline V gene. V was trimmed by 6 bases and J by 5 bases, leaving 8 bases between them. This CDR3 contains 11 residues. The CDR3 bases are TGTGCCAGCAGCAAGTCCCACGAGCAGTACTTC. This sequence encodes CASSKSHEQYF.

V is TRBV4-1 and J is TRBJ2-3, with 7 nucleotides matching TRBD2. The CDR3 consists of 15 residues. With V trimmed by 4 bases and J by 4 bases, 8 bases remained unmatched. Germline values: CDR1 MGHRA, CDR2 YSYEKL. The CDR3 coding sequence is TGCGCCAGCAGCCTAAGAGCGGGAAGCGCAGATACGCAGTATTTT. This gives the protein CASSLRAGSADTQYF.

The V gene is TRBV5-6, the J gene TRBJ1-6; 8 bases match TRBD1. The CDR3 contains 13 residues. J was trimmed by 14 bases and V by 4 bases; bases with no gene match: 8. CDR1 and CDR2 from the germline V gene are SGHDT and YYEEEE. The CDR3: CASSGGTGYALHF. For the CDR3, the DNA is TGTGCCAGCAGCGGGGGGACAGGCTATGCCCTCCACTTT. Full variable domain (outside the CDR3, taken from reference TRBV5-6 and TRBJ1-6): DAGVTQSPTHLIKTRGQQVTLRCSPKSGHDTVSWYQQALGQGPQFIFQYYEEEERQRGNFPDRFSGHQFPNYSSELNVNALLLGDSALYLCASSGGTGYALHFGNGTRLTVT.

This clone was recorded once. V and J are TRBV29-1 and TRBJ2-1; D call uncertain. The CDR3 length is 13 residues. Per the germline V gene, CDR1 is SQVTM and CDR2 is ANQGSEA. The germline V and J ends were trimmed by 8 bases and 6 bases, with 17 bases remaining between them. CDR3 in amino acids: CSLKTRAVNEQFF. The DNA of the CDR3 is TGCAGCCTGAAGACTCGAGCTGTCAATGAGCAGTTCTTC.

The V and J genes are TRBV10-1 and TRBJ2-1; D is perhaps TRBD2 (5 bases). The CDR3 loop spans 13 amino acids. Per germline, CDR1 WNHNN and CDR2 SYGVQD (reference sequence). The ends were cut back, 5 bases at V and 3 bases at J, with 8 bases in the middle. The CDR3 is CASSKRIYNEQFF. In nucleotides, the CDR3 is TGCGCCAGCAGTAAGCGGATCTACAATGAGCAGTTCTTC.

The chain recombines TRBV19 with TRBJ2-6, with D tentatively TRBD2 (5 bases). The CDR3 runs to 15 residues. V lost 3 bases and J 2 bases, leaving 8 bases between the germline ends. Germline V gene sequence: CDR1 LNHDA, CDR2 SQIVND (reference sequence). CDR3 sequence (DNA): TGTGCCAGTAGTATGCAGGAGGCTGGGGCCAACGTCCTGACTTTC. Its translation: CASSMQEAGANVLTF.

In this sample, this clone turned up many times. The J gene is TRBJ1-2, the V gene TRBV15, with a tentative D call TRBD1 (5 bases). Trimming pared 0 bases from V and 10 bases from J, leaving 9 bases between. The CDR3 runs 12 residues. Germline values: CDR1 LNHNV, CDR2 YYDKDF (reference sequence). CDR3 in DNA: TGTGCCACCAGCAGAGATCAGGGAGACTACACCTTC. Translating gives CATSRDQGDYTF. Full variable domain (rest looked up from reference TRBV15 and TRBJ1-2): DAMVIQNPRYQVTQFGKPVTLSCSQTLNHNVMYWYQQKSSQAPKLLFHYYDKDFNNEADTPDNFQSRRPNTSFCFLDIRSPGLGDTAMYLCATSRDQGDYTFGSGTRLTVV.

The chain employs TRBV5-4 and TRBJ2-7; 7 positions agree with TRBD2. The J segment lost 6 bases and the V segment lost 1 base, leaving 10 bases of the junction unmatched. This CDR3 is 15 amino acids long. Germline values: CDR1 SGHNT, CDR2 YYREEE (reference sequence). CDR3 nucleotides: TGTGCCAGCAGCTTGAATGCGGGAGCCCTTGGCGAGCAGTACTTC. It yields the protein CASSLNAGALGEQYF.

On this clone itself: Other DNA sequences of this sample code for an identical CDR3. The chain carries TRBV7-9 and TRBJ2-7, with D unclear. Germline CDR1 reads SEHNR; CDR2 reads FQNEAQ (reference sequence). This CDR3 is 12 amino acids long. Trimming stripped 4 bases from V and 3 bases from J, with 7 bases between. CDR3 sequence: CASSSDGYEQYF. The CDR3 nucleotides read TGTGCCAGCAGCTCCGACGGCTACGAGCAGTACTTC.

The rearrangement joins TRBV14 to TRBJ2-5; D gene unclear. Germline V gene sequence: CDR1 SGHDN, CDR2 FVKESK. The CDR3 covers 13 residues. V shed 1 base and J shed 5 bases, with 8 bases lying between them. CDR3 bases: TGTGCCAGCAGCCAAGCCACCCGGGAGACCCAGTACTTC. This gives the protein CASSQATRETQYF.

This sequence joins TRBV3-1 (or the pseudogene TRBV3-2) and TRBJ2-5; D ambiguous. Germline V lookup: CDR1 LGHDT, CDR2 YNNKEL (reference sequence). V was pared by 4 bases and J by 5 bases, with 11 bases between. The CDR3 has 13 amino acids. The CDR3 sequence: CASSPLPRETQYF. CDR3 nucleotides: TGTGCCAGCAGCCCCCTCCCGAGGGAGACCCAGTACTTC.

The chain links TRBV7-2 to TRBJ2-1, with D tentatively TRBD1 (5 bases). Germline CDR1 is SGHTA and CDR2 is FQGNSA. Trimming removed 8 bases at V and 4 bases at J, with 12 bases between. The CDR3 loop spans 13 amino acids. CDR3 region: CASGPKGYNEQFF. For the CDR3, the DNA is TGTGCCAGCGGTCCCAAGGGGTACAATGAGCAGTTCTTC.

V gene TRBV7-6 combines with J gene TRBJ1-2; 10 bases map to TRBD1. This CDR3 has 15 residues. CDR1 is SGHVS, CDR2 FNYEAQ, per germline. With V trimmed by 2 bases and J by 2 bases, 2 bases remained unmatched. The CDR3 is CASSLRDRGNYGYTF. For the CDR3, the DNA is TGTGCCAGCAGCTTAAGGGACAGGGGCAACTATGGCTACACCTTC.